This TCR beta chain was sequenced during a study of blood T cell repertoires in COVID-19. As for the study in general: PBMCs, B-cell-depleted T cells, or T cells were the source of the cDNA or gDNA that made up the material.

CDR3 length: 13 amino acids. Germline assignment: CDR1 LNHNV and CDR2 YYDKDF (reference sequence). Between the trimmed V and J ends, which lost 0 bases and 9 bases, there was a span of 11 bases. The authors' processing: The assay estimated nucleated cells by amplifying reference gene primers. Clones were sequenced by immunoSEQ multiplex PCR, and TCRdb holds only the in-frame ones, with some missing. Clone size and the V and J calls come from that table; the DNA yielded D and trimming. The sample lists about 200,000 clones, 80% to 90% occurring once. The sequenced sample consisted of PBMCs or T cells enriched from blood (not recorded which). The rearrangement links TRBV15 to TRBJ1-1, with a weak D call TRBD1 (5 bases). The clonotype was recovered from a woman in her 40s with acute COVID-19. CDR3 coding DNA: TGTGCCACCAGCAGAGATCGACAGAATAAAGCTTTCTTT. This codes for CATSRDRQNKAFF.